This TCR beta chain was sequenced for a study of cytomegalovirus exposure and HLA in healthy donors. The CDR3 runs to 13 residues. Germline-derived CDR1 and CDR2 are LGHNA and YSLEER. Trimming shortened V by 0 bases and J by 8 bases, and 9 bases separated the two germline ends. Both 60 Vbeta primers and 13 Jbeta primers went into the PCR. TCRdb's copy holds only in-frame clones and misses some; the assay was immunoSEQ multiplex PCR. The sample has 200,000 to 250,000 clones, 70% to 85% seen once; the top ten hold less than 3%. The clonotype was recovered from an older woman in good health and CMV-seropositive. Sequences were obtained from PBMCs. The chain is built from TRBV4-3 and TRBJ2-3, with a possible D match to TRBD2 (6 bases). CDR3 region: CASSQDMGGTQYF. CDR3 coding DNA: TGCGCCAGCAGCCAAGATATGGGGGGTACGCAGTATTTT.